This T cell receptor beta chain was sequenced during a study of beta chain features in type 1 diabetes. Across the study: Researchers looked at roughly 100,000,000 sorted cells across all samples. The study's findings and limits: All four CD4+ subsets from Type 1 diabetes patients carried moderately but significantly shorter TCRB CDR3s.

This CDR3 is 16 amino acids long. Trimming cost V 1 base and J 6 bases; bases outside gene matches: 13. Germline values: CDR1 GTSNPN, CDR2 SVGIG (reference sequence). cDNA synthesis used the whole RNA isolate, giving expressed TCRB sequences. Mean read depth for naive, central memory and regulatory T cell samples was approximately 3.57 million reads. Clones were sequenced by immunoSEQ multiplex PCR, and TCRdb holds only the in-frame ones, with some missing. Of approximately 360,000 clones listed, roughly an eighth were seen once; the top ten hold around 0.0099%. This clone was detected only a few times. Its antigen is still unknown.

The sample was naive CD4+ T cells from blood. The TCR was taken from a woman aged 18 to 35 with type 1 diabetes. The rearrangement joins TRBV30 to TRBJ2-3; 7 bases line up with TRBD1. CDR3: CAWSGITTGLSDTQYF. The CDR3 DNA is TGTGCCTGGAGTGGAATCACGACAGGGTTATCGGATACGCAGTATTTT.